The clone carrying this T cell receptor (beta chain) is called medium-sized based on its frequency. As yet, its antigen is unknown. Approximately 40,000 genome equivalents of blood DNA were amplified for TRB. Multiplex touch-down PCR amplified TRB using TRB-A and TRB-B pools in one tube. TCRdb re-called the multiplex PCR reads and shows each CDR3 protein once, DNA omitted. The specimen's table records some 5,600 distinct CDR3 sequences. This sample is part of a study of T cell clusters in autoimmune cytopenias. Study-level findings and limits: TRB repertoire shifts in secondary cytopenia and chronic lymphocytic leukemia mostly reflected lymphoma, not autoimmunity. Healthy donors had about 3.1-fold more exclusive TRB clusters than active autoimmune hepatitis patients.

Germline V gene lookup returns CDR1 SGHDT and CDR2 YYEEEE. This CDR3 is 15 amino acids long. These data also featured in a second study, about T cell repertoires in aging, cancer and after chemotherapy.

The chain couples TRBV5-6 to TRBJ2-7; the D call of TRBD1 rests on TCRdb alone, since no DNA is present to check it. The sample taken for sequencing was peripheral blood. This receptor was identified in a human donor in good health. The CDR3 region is CASRGPPLGDSEQYF. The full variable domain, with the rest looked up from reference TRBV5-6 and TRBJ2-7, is DAGVTQSPTHLIKTRGQQVTLRCSPKSGHDTVSWYQQALGQGPQFIFQYYEEEERQRGNFPDRFSGHQFPNYSSELNVNALLLGDSALYLCASRGPPLGDSEQYFGPGTRLTVT.